The TCR beta chain under discussion was sequenced for a study of early T cells in non-severe SARS-CoV-2 infection. Background on the study: The input, bulk RNA from unsorted whole blood, was sequenced, and chains were unpaired.

This clonotype was picked up a small number of times. TCRdb used MiXCR to reprocess the 5' RACE reads, holding one entry per CDR3 protein. Found here are under 60,000 distinct CDR3 sequences, roughly a tenth of them singletons; the top ten hold roughly 4.7%. The CDR3 has 16 residues. J lost 3 bases, V lost 4 bases, and 9 bases had no gene match. Germline CDR1 reads SGHKS; CDR2 reads YYEKEE (reference sequence). This receptor was identified in an adult who was a healthcare worker with PCR-confirmed SARS-CoV-2 infection or an uninfected control (not recorded which). This chain uses TRBV5-5 with TRBJ1-5, with 8 bases identical to TRBD1. Sample: whole blood. The CDR3 bases are TGTGCCAGCAGCGCCGGAACAGGGGGAAACAATCAGCCCCAGCATTTT. It yields the protein CASSAGTGGNNQPQHF.